This passage covers 30 T cell receptor beta chains from one sample sequenced in a study of chemoradiotherapy in HPV16-positive cancers. Some clones are missing from TCRdb's copy, which holds only in-frame ones; the method was immunoSEQ multiplex PCR. This sample carries around 440 clones, roughly 77% of them seen once, and the ten largest clones take 25% to 35%. The sample here was tumor tissue, taken from a patient who underwent chemoradiotherapy. Receptors were obtained from a human donor with HPV-associated anogenital cancer.

The chain is built from TRBV6-5 and TRBJ1-2; D possibly corresponds to TRBD1 (5 bases). Germline V gives CDR1 MNHEY, CDR2 SVGAGI. V dropped 6 bases and J dropped 4 bases, with 12 bases sitting between them. CDR3 length equals 13 residues. The CDR3 spells CASRRRGLYGYTF. The CDR3 nucleotides are TGTGCCAGCAGACGGAGGGGACTCTATGGCTACACCTTC.

V is TRBV4-1 and J is TRBJ2-1, with 9 bases that match TRBD2. CDR3 length: 14 residues. Germline trimming cut 5 bases from V and 6 bases from J; bases unmatched to any gene: 5. Per germline, CDR1 MGHRA and CDR2 YSYEKL. The CDR3 protein is CASSSATSGNEQFF. For the CDR3, the DNA is TGCGCCAGCAGCTCCGCGACTAGCGGCAATGAGCAGTTCTTC.

V gene TRBV16 combines with J gene TRBJ2-1; D might be TRBD2 (6 bases). The germline gives CDR1 KGHSY, CDR2 FQNENV. The CDR3 consists of 14 residues. Trimming shortened V by 4 bases and J by 10 bases, and 17 bases separated the two germline ends. The CDR3 reads CASSPHRRVREQFF. CDR3 sequence (DNA): TGTGCCAGCAGCCCACATCGGAGGGTCAGGGAGCAGTTCTTC.

This clone was detected only once. V and J are TRBV6-1 and TRBJ1-1; D is perhaps TRBD1 (5 bases). CDR3 length equals 13 residues. Germline lookup yields CDR1 MNHNS and CDR2 SASEGT. V lost 4 bases, J lost 7 bases, and 13 bases lay in between. CDR3 sequence reads: CASSVRDAGEAFF. The CDR3 DNA reads TGTGCCAGCAGTGTCCGGGACGCGGGTGAAGCTTTCTTT.

CDR3 coding DNA: TGCGCCAGCCTAAGGAGGAGGCCGACCACAGATACGCAGTATTTT. Its translation is CASLRRRPTTDTQYF. The rearrangement uses TRBV4-3 and TRBJ2-3; D may be TRBD2 (5 bases). From germline, CDR1 is LGHNA and CDR2 YSLEER. Trimming stripped 8 bases from V and 2 bases from J, with 17 bases between. This CDR3 contains 15 residues.

This chain uses TRBV28 with TRBJ2-6, with 9 bases identical to TRBD1. CDR3 length equals 19 residues. Germline trimming cut 3 bases from V and 3 bases from J; bases unmatched to any gene: 12. Germline V gene sequence: CDR1 MDHEN, CDR2 SYDVKM. The CDR3, as DNA: TGTGCCAGCAGTTTGTTCCAGTACAGGGGGCAAGGTGGGGCCAACGTCCTGACTTTC. It is translated as CASSLFQYRGQGGANVLTF.

The chain uses TRBV4-3 and TRBJ1-2; D is unresolved. V was cut by 0 bases and J by 3 bases, with 17 bases left in between. The germline CDR1 and CDR2 sequences are LGHNA and YSLEER. This CDR3 has 17 amino acids. CDR3 DNA sequence: TGCGCCAGCAGCCAAGATTCTGCGGCAGCACCTTACTATGGCTACACCTTC. Amino acid sequence: CASSQDSAAAPYYGYTF.

On this clone: At the DNA level, this CDR3 is encoded by other sequences in the same sample as well. CDR3 in amino acids: CAISSQETDEQYF. In nucleotides, the CDR3 is TGTGCCATCAGTTCGCAGGAGACGGACGAGCAGTACTTC. J is TRBJ2-7 and V is TRBV10-3; no clear D gene. Per germline, CDR1 ENHRY and CDR2 SYGVKD. The CDR3 is made up of 13 amino acids. Trimming removed 5 bases from V and 5 bases from J, with 13 bases in between.

The V and J genes are TRBV7-4 and TRBJ2-6, with no clear D. Trimming removed 4 bases from V and 5 bases from J, with 9 bases in between. The CDR3 contains 14 residues. Germline V gene lookup returns CDR1 SGHVT and CDR2 SQSDAQ. The CDR3 DNA reads as TGTGCCAGCAGCTCACAAAGTCGGGCCAACGTCCTGACTTTC. Amino acids: CASSSQSRANVLTF.

CDR3 DNA sequence: TGTGCCAGCAGTTGGACGGGAACCATGAGCGCCGGGGAGCTGTTTTTT. It encodes CASSWTGTMSAGELFF. The J gene is TRBJ2-2, the V gene TRBV6-5, with D perhaps TRBD2 (5 bases). V lost 4 bases to trimming and J lost 6 bases, with 18 bases between them. The length of the CDR3 is 16 residues. CDR1 is MNHEY, CDR2 SVGAGI, per germline.

In DNA form, the CDR3 reads TGTGCCAGCAGTTCCCCAACCCTAGGCAATCAGCCCCAGCATTTT. Translating gives CASSSPTLGNQPQHF. V gene TRBV28 combines with J gene TRBJ1-5; no clear D. Per germline, CDR1 MDHEN and CDR2 SYDVKM. The CDR3 has 15 amino acids. Trimming took 4 bases from V and 2 from J, leaving 12 bases between them.

This clone was found once. V and J are TRBV19 and TRBJ2-3; weak D call: TRBD2 (6 bases). CDR1 and CDR2 (germline): LNHDA, SQIVND (reference sequence). The CDR3 consists of 14 residues. The V gene lost 8 bases and the J gene lost 2 bases, with 14 bases spanning the gap. The CDR3 region has the DNA TGTGCCAGTGGTAATCGGGGGTACACAGATACGCAGTATTTT. Its protein is CASGNRGYTDTQYF.

This clone appeared a single time. The rearrangement joins TRBV7-9 to TRBJ2-1; TRBD2 agrees at 10 bases. Unmatched junction bases numbered 12, after V lost 7 bases and J lost 12 bases. Germline V gene sequence: CDR1 SEHNR, CDR2 FQNEAQ (reference sequence). The length of the CDR3 is 14 residues. CDR3 sequence (DNA): TGTGCCAGCAAGCGCCACGGGACTAGCGTGGTGCAGTTCTTC. The encoded protein is CASKRHGTSVVQFF. The full variable domain, its missing parts supplied by reference TRBV7-9 and TRBJ2-1, is DTGVSQNPRHKITKRGQNVTFRCDPISEHNRLYWYRQTLGQGPEFLTYFQNEAQLEKSRLLSDRFSAERPKGSFSTLEIQRTEQGDSAMYLCASKRHGTSVVQFFGPGTRLTVL.

V is TRBV6-6 and J is TRBJ2-5, with no clear D. There are 13 residues in the CDR3. Germline loops: CDR1 MNHNY, CDR2 SVGAGI (reference sequence). Trimming pared 4 bases from V and 2 bases from J, leaving 8 bases between. The CDR3: CASSLGEQETQYF. The DNA for the CDR3 is TGTGCCAGCAGTTTAGGAGAACAAGAGACCCAGTACTTC.

The J gene is TRBJ1-5, the V gene TRBV13, with 7 bases matching TRBD1. V shed 1 base and J 0 bases; nucleotides not matched to a gene: 9. Germline values: CDR1 PRHDT, CDR2 FYEKMQ (reference sequence). The CDR3 runs 18 residues. CDR3 protein: CASSLVHRTGHSNQPQHF. The CDR3, as DNA: TGTGCCAGCAGCTTAGTTCATCGGACAGGACATAGCAATCAGCCCCAGCATTTT.

This rearrangement joins TRBV15 to TRBJ2-1, with 7 bases aligning to TRBD1. The CDR3 totals 15 residues. Germline loops: CDR1 LNHNV, CDR2 YYDKDF (reference sequence). Trimming removed 5 bases from V and 2 bases from J; junction bases left unmatched: 6. The CDR3 spells CATSGTGQPYNEQFF. The CDR3, as DNA: TGTGCCACCAGCGGAACGGGACAGCCCTACAATGAGCAGTTCTTC.

The rearrangement uses TRBV9 and TRBJ2-2; tentatively, D is TRBD1 (6 bases). Per the germline V gene, CDR1 is SGDLS and CDR2 is YYNGEE. The CDR3 covers 17 residues. V lost 0 bases and J lost 0, with 12 bases in between. The CDR3 loop reads CASSVVGAGANTGELFF. CDR3 bases: TGTGCCAGCAGCGTAGTTGGGGCAGGGGCGAACACCGGGGAGCTGTTTTTT.

The genes are TRBV4-2 and TRBJ2-7, with TRBD1 matching over 8 bases. CDR1 LGHNA and CDR2 YNFKEQ come from the germline V gene. There are 14 residues in the CDR3. Germline trimming cut 3 bases from V and 3 bases from J; bases unmatched to any gene: 4. CDR3 nucleotides: TGTGCCAGCAGCCACCTTACAGGGGGCTACGAGCAGTACTTC. Translated, it gives CASSHLTGGYEQYF.

V and J are TRBV5-1 and TRBJ1-1; maybe TRBD1 (5 bases). Germline CDR1 is SGHRS and CDR2 is YFSETQ. Trimming removed 5 bases at V and 0 bases at J, with 11 bases between. This CDR3 has 14 residues. The CDR3 sequence: CASSLGVLNTEAFF. As DNA, the CDR3 is TGCGCCAGCAGTTTAGGGGTCCTGAACACTGAAGCTTTCTTT.

The chain links TRBV6-1 to TRBJ1-6, with D possibly matching TRBD1 (5 bases). With 6 bases removed from V and 4 bases from J, the gap between germline ends came to 10 bases. The CDR3 extends over 14 amino acids. Germline CDR1 is MNHNS and CDR2 is SASEGT. CDR3 residues: CASRDKIYNSPLHF. In nucleotides, the CDR3 is TGTGCCAGCAGGGACAAGATTTATAATTCACCCCTCCACTTT.

This clone was counted a few times. The chain combines TRBV19 with TRBJ2-7; 10 positions match TRBD2. Germline CDR1 reads LNHDA; CDR2 reads SQIVND (reference sequence). V lost 3 bases and J lost 2; bases outside the gene matches: 1. This CDR3 contains 14 residues. This chain's CDR3 is CASSILAGAYEQYF. The CDR3 region has the DNA TGTGCCAGTAGTATCCTAGCGGGGGCCTACGAGCAGTACTTC.

The chain has TRBV7-9 and TRBJ1-5; D might be TRBD1 (5 bases). Germline values: CDR1 SEHNR, CDR2 FQNEAQ (reference sequence). Trimming left V 5 bases short and J 7 bases short, with 18 bases between. CDR3 length equals 15 residues. CDR3: CASSPDTGNFQPQHF. The CDR3 DNA reads TGTGCCAGCAGCCCAGACACAGGTAACTTCCAGCCCCAGCATTTT.

This sequence joins TRBV5-6 and TRBJ2-7, with 12 bases matching TRBD2. Germline values: CDR1 SGHDT, CDR2 YYEEEE. Germline trimming cut 2 bases from V and 10 bases from J; bases unmatched to any gene: 7. This CDR3 has 14 residues. Here the CDR3 reads CASSLRLAGEVQYF. Written as DNA, the CDR3 is TGTGCCAGCAGCTTACGACTAGCGGGAGAAGTTCAGTACTTC.

This sequence joins TRBV7-2 and TRBJ2-3; 7 nucleotides agree with TRBD2. Germline V gene data show CDR1 as SGHTA and CDR2 as FQGNSA. The trim removed 5 bases at V and 3 bases at J, leaving 5 bases unmatched. The CDR3 is 14 amino acids. CDR3: CASSRSAGTDTQYF. The CDR3 DNA sequence: TGTGCCAGCAGCAGATCAGCGGGGACAGATACGCAGTATTTT.

The chain uses TRBV28 and TRBJ2-1, with 7 positions matching TRBD1. In germline, CDR1 is MDHEN, CDR2 SYDVKM. CDR3 length: 14 amino acids. The trim removed 1 base at V and 5 bases at J, leaving 2 bases unmatched. As DNA, the CDR3 is TGTGCCAGCAGTTTATTAGACAGGGACAATGAGCAGTTCTTC. Its translation is CASSLLDRDNEQFF.

V is TRBV6-4 and J is TRBJ2-1, with D hard to call. CDR1 and CDR2 from the germline V gene are MRHNA and SNTAGT. V was pared by 0 bases and J by 6 bases, with 6 bases between. This CDR3 has 13 amino acids. The CDR3 is CASSDSSANEQFF. DNA for the CDR3: TGTGCCAGCAGTGACTCAAGCGCCAATGAGCAGTTCTTC.

This clone came up once. This chain uses TRBV27 with TRBJ2-4; D is perhaps TRBD1 (7 bases). V lost 5 bases to trimming and J lost 6 bases, with 11 bases between them. Per germline, CDR1 MNHEY and CDR2 SMNVEV (reference sequence). The CDR3 runs to 13 residues. CDR3 region: CASSTGEANIQYF. In DNA, the CDR3 is TGTGCCAGCAGTACAGGGGAGGCAAACATTCAGTACTTC.

V usage is TRBV18 and J usage is TRBJ2-2; TRBD1 matches 8 bases. CDR3 length: 15 amino acids. Looked up from germline, CDR1 is KGHSH and CDR2 is LQKENI. The J segment lost 5 bases and the V segment lost 6 bases, leaving 8 bases of the junction unmatched. DNA of the CDR3: TGTGCCAGCTCGACCGGACAGGGAGGAACCGGGGAGCTGTTTTTT. Protein: CASSTGQGGTGELFF.

The chain joins TRBV5-4 to TRBJ1-2; D uncertain. The CDR3 extends over 17 amino acids. CDR1 is SGHNT and CDR2 is YYREEE in the germline V gene (reference sequence). The V gene lost 4 bases and the J gene lost 0 bases, with 19 bases spanning the gap. The CDR3 DNA reads TGTGCCAGCAGCCCCGGGCCTACAACCCCCGCTAACTATGGCTACACCTTC. Protein sequence: CASSPGPTTPANYGYTF.

V usage is TRBV7-6 and J usage is TRBJ2-3; D may be TRBD1 or TRBD2 (5 bases each). Germline V gene data show CDR1 as SGHVS and CDR2 as FNYEAQ. The V and J ends lost 1 base and 3 bases respectively, with 8 bases between them. The CDR3 totals 14 residues. CDR3 nucleotides: TGTGCCAGCAGCTTAGGGGGACCTACAGATACGCAGTATTTT. It encodes CASSLGGPTDTQYF.